This TCR beta chain was sequenced for a study of cytomegalovirus exposure and HLA in healthy donors. In the study overall: Previous work identified roughly 120 million unique TCR beta sequences from 200 million or so T cells.

This clone was recorded once. What it binds is unknown. J gave up 5 bases and V 0 bases, and 5 bases lay outside the gene matches. Germline V gene data show CDR1 as LNHNV and CDR2 as YYDKDF (reference sequence). This CDR3 contains 15 residues. PCR employed 60 Vbeta and 13 Jbeta primers. Measured with immunoSEQ multiplex PCR; TCRdb has only the in-frame clones, and not every one. The table records 100,000 to 120,000 clones, approximately 83% of them present only once. Study-level results: Trimming of TCR beta V- and J-genes showed a link, identified in a later analysis, to a missense DCLRE1C variant. Versus the approximately 720-donor mean, an Asian-associated ancestry cluster reportedly showed fewer N-insertions in a later analysis. Several top significant clusters appeared, in a later analysis, to be linked to common viral pathogens.

The J gene is TRBJ1-1, the V gene TRBV15, with 8 bases identical to TRBD1. This receptor was taken from a man between 40 and 49 years old in good health and CMV-seronegative. The sequenced sample was PBMCs. CDR3 nucleotides: TGTGCCACCAGCAGAGATCAGGGGGCGCGGACTGAAGCTTTCTTT. It is translated as CATSRDQGARTEAFF.